This TCR beta chain originates from a study of CD8+CD57+ T cells in acquired aplastic anemia. Study findings and constraints: Patients versus controls showed no significant CD8+ Simpson's diversity difference.

In patients chosen for sequencing, flow cytometry had shown CD8+CD57+ cell expansion. The cohort consisted entirely of patients having severe acquired aplastic anemia. V dropped 6 bases and J dropped 6 bases, with 9 bases sitting between them. CDR1 is LNHDA, CDR2 SQIVND, per germline (reference sequence). The CDR3 contains 11 residues. For this clonotype: Its cognate antigen is unknown.

Genomic DNA templated the TCR beta VDJ and CDR3 profiling. Using its own MiXCR run on the reads, TCRdb lists one record per CDR3 protein. The sample has 300,000 or so distinct CDR3 sequences, 50% to 65% seen once. The V gene is TRBV19, the J gene TRBJ2-7, with D uncertain. The sequenced sample was sorted CD4+, CD8+, or CD8+CD57+ T cells (not recorded which) from PBMCs. This TCR was recovered from a human donor with aplastic anemia. The chain's CDR3 is CASSRNAEQYF. CDR3 in DNA: TGTGCCAGTAGCCGGAACGCCGAGCAGTACTTC.